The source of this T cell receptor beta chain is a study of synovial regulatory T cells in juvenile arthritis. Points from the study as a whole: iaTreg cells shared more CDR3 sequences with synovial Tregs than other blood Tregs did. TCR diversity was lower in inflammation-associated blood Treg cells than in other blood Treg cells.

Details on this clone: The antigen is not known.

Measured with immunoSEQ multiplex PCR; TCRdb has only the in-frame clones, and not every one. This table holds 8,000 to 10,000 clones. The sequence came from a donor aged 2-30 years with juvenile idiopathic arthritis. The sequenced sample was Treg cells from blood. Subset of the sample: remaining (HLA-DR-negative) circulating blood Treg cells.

The CDR3 spells CASSERRSDGYTF. This chain joins TRBV25-1 and TRBJ1-2. This CDR3 region has 13 residues. DNA for this receptor is not on file. CDR1 MGHDK and CDR2 SYGVNS come from the germline V gene.